The next 13 T cell receptor beta chains were all read from a single sample in a study of regulatory T cells in long-lasting Graves disease. Both iRepertoire HTBI primers and Arm-PCR of CDR3 regions were used to build the TCR beta libraries. MiXCR, run by TCRdb on the multiplex PCR reads, gives a single entry per CDR3 protein. The sample has roughly 220,000 distinct CDR3 sequences; around 18% are singletons. As to time point: newly diagnosed GD, antithyroid drugs for less than 3 months. From PBMCs, RNA was extracted and then used to make the TCR library. The sample consisted of peripheral blood mononuclear cells (PBMCs), taken at new diagnosis, from a patient treated with antithyroid drugs. The receptors shown here come from a female donor with Graves disease.

This clonotype was recorded many times. The chain employs TRBV20-1 and TRBJ2-1; D remains unclear. The CDR3 is 12 amino acids. V lost 0 bases and J 7 bases, leaving 7 bases between the germline ends. Germline V gene sequence: CDR1 DFQATT, CDR2 SNEGSKA (reference sequence). CDR3: CSARDRENEQFF. Written as DNA, the CDR3 is TGCAGTGCTAGAGATAGGGAAAATGAGCAGTTCTTC.

In this sample, this clonotype turned up many times. This chain uses TRBV24-1 with TRBJ2-1; TRBD2 matches at 14 bases. The CDR3 sequence is 18 residues long. From germline, CDR1 is KGHDR and CDR2 SFDVKD. The trim removed 4 bases at V and 5 bases at J, leaving 9 bases unmatched. The CDR3 loop is CATSDSLPGLAGDNEQFF. The CDR3 nucleotides are TGTGCCACCAGTGACTCTCTGCCGGGACTAGCGGGAGACAATGAGCAGTTCTTC.

In its sample, this clonotype was seen many times. V and J are TRBV19 and TRBJ2-3; D may match TRBD1 or TRBD2 (6 bases each). Germline V gene lookup returns CDR1 LNHDA and CDR2 SQIVND (reference sequence). Trimming removed 6 bases from V and 0 bases from J, with 19 bases in between. The CDR3 consists of 17 residues. The CDR3 is CASRSTGGTLSTDTQYF. Here the CDR3 DNA reads TGTGCCAGTAGATCGACTGGGGGGACACTTAGCACAGATACGCAGTATTTT. The full variable domain, with the rest looked up from reference TRBV19 and TRBJ2-3, is DGGITQSPKYLFRKEGQNVTLSCEQNLNHDAMYWYRQDPGQGLRLIYYSQIVNDFQKGDIAEGYSVSREKKESFPLTVTSAQKNPTAFYLCASRSTGGTLSTDTQYFGPGTRLTVL.

This clonotype appeared a few times. V gene TRBV10-3 combines with J gene TRBJ2-1; 8 bases are a match to TRBD2. From germline, CDR1 is ENHRY and CDR2 SYGVKD. CDR3 size: 15 residues. The junction had 10 bases not matched to a gene; V was cut back by 8 bases and J by 4 bases. CDR3 amino acids: CAIGTGGLGYNEQFF. For the CDR3, the DNA is TGTGCCATCGGGACGGGAGGGCTTGGATACAATGAGCAGTTCTTC.

This clonotype was seen ten or more times. The gene calls are TRBV19 and TRBJ2-1, with 8 bases aligning to TRBD1. Losses at the gene ends were 5 bases for V and 3 bases for J; bases not matched to a gene: 9. The CDR3 contains 16 residues. CDR1 is LNHDA, CDR2 SQIVND, per germline (reference sequence). DNA of the CDR3: TGTGCCAGTAGTTGGGGCGTGACAGGGGACTACAATGAGCAGTTCTTC. This gives the protein CASSWGVTGDYNEQFF.

The chain has TRBV28 and TRBJ1-5; tentative D call: TRBD1 (5 bases). The CDR3 length is 16 residues. V was trimmed by 5 bases and J by 1 base, leaving 15 bases between them. CDR1 is MDHEN and CDR2 is SYDVKM in the germline V gene. Here the CDR3 reads CASSTRKGISNQPQHF. For the CDR3, the DNA is TGTGCCAGCAGTACCCGAAAGGGGATAAGCAATCAGCCCCAGCATTTT.

The table lists this clonotype with many counts. The chain couples TRBV5-1 to TRBJ2-1; 8 nucleotides line up with TRBD2. The germline V gene encodes CDR1 SGHRS and CDR2 YFSETQ. Trimming cost V 3 bases and J 9 bases; bases outside gene matches: 11. This CDR3 region has 15 residues. In nucleotides, the CDR3 is TGCGCCAGCAGCTATCGGGGGCGGGAGGTGAGTGAGCAGTTCTTC. This gives the protein CASSYRGREVSEQFF.

This clonotype was recorded at least ten times. This chain links TRBV4-2 with TRBJ2-1; no reliable D call. From germline, CDR1 is LGHNA and CDR2 YNFKEQ. The V end was cut by 3 bases, the J end by 0 bases, with 12 bases between. The CDR3 is made up of 16 amino acids. The CDR3 DNA reads TGTGCCAGCAGCCATGTAGACGTAAGCTCCTACAATGAGCAGTTCTTC. It encodes CASSHVDVSSYNEQFF.

This clonotype appeared many times. The chain recombines TRBV6-1 with TRBJ1-6; a possible D gene is TRBD1 (6 bases). The CDR3 covers 15 residues. Trimming took 1 base from V and 7 from J, leaving 11 bases between them. The germline CDR1 and CDR2 sequences are MNHNS and SASEGT. CDR3 region: CASSEGQAINSPLHF. The CDR3 DNA sequence: TGTGCCAGCAGTGAAGGACAGGCGATAAATTCACCCCTCCACTTT.

On this clonotype: Germline is not matched at one junction end, which may reflect a read error. V and J are TRBV9 and TRBJ2-7; 12 bases align to TRBD2. The germline V gene has CDR1 SGDLS and CDR2 YYNGEE. The CDR3 is 18 residues long. CDR3 protein: CASSVGEASGRAGYEQCF. DNA of the CDR3: TGTGCCAGCAGCGTAGGGGAAGCTAGCGGGAGGGCCGGGTACGAGCAGTGCTTC.

This chain links TRBV9 with TRBJ2-7; a weak D match, TRBD2 (6 bases). The length of the CDR3 is 15 residues. CDR1 and CDR2 from the germline V gene are SGDLS and YYNGEE. Trimming removed 0 bases from V and 1 base from J, with 11 bases in between. In DNA, the CDR3 is TGTGCCAGCAGCGTAGGGGAGGACTATTCCTACGAGCAGTACTTC. Amino acids: CASSVGEDYSYEQYF. The complete variable domain, with remaining parts taken from reference TRBV9 and TRBJ2-7, reads DSGVTQTPKHLITATGQRVTLRCSPRSGDLSVYWYQQSLDQGLQFLIQYYNGEERAKGNILERFSAQQFPDLHSELNLSSLELGDSALYFCASSVGEDYSYEQYFGPGTRLTVT.

At least ten counts were recorded for this clonotype. V and J are TRBV10-1 and TRBJ2-3; 7 bases are shared with TRBD1. CDR3 length equals 17 residues. Germline lookup yields CDR1 WNHNN and CDR2 SYGVQD (reference sequence). V shed 4 bases, J shed 3 bases, and the junction held 13 bases outside the gene matches. CDR3 DNA sequence: TGCGCCAGCAGTGGGCCGACAGGGATGTTCGAAACAGATACGCAGTATTTT. Its translation: CASSGPTGMFETDTQYF.

This clonotype occurred a few times. Being one base from a much bigger clone, this may be a read error. Likely a read error: the CDR3 ends without its conserved phenylalanine or tryptophan. The gene calls are TRBV5-5 and TRBJ1-1; D not certain. V lost 1 base, J lost 0 bases, and 10 bases lay in between. Looked up from germline, CDR1 is SGHKS and CDR2 is YYEKEE (reference sequence). The CDR3 has 15 amino acids. The CDR3 is CASSLSPNMNTEAFL. DNA of the CDR3: TGTGCCAGCAGCTTGTCTCCCAACATGAACACTGAAGCTTTCCTT.